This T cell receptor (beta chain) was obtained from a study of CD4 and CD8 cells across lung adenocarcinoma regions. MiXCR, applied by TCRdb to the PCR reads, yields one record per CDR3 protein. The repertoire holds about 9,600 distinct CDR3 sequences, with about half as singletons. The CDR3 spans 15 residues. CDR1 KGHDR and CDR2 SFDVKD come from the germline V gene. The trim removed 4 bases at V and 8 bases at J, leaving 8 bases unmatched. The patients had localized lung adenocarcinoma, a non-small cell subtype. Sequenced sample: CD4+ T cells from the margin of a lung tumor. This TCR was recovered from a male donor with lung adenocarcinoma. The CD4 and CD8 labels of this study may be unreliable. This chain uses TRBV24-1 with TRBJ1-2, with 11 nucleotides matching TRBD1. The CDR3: CATSEPGQGVDGYTF. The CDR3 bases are TGTGCCACCAGTGAACCGGGACAGGGGGTAGACGGCTACACCTTC.